This entry lists 22 T cell receptor beta chains sequenced from one sample in a study of regulatory T cells in long-lasting Graves disease. Building of the TCR beta libraries involved iRepertoire HTBI primers and Arm-PCR of CDR3 regions. TCRdb recomputed calls from the multiplex PCR reads with MiXCR, one row per CDR3 protein. The sample records roughly 400,000 distinct CDR3 sequences, less than 20% being singletons. Indicated time point: newly diagnosed GD, antithyroid drugs for less than 3 months. RNA extracted from PBMCs served as the sequencing template. Another study also made use of these data, one on T cells in Graves' hyperthyroidism and ophthalmopathy.

The specimen was peripheral blood mononuclear cells (PBMCs), collected at new diagnosis, from a patient treated with antithyroid drugs. These receptor sequences come from a young woman with Graves disease.

This clonotype was recorded many times. V usage is TRBV3-1 and J usage is TRBJ2-3; D may be TRBD2 (5 bases). Trimming removed 4 bases at V and 5 bases at J, with 16 bases between. Germline CDR1 LGHDT, CDR2 YNNKEL (reference sequence). The CDR3 consists of 15 residues. The CDR3 region is CASSPTGIGVDTQYF. In DNA form, the CDR3 reads TGTGCCAGCAGCCCGACCGGGATCGGGGTAGATACGCAGTATTTT.

At least ten counts were recorded for this clonotype. The chain employs TRBV27 and TRBJ1-2; D is unresolved. This CDR3 is 14 amino acids long. V was trimmed by 4 bases and J by 4 bases, leaving 13 bases between them. In germline, CDR1 is MNHEY, CDR2 SMNVEV (reference sequence). This chain's CDR3 is CASSSERAGYGYTF. For the CDR3, the DNA is TGTGCCAGCAGTTCGGAGAGGGCTGGCTATGGCTACACCTTC.

CDR3: CASSLNGGGFQETQYF. The CDR3 coding sequence is TGTGCCAGCAGCTTAAATGGGGGAGGTTTTCAAGAGACCCAGTACTTC. V usage is TRBV7-2 and J usage is TRBJ2-5; D might be TRBD2 (6 bases). V shed 2 bases and J shed 2 bases, with 15 bases lying between them. This CDR3 is 16 amino acids long. Germline-derived CDR1 and CDR2 are SGHTA and FQGNSA.

This clonotype was counted at least ten times. CDR3 coding DNA: TGTGCCAGCAGTTTGCAGGCTAGCGGAGCCCCCCCAGATACGCAGTATTTT. Encoded protein: CASSLQASGAPPDTQYF. The J gene is TRBJ2-3, the V gene TRBV28, with 7 bases identical to TRBD2. The CDR3 is 17 amino acids. Germline loops: CDR1 MDHEN, CDR2 SYDVKM. The V segment lost 3 bases and the J segment 4 bases; nucleotides outside the gene matches: 13.

The V gene is TRBV9, the J gene TRBJ2-3; 12 nucleotides agree with TRBD2. V lost 4 bases to trimming and J lost 3 bases; unmatched junction nucleotides: 9. The CDR3 sequence is 17 residues long. Germline loops: CDR1 SGDLS, CDR2 YYNGEE. CDR3 nucleotide sequence: TGTGCCAGCAGCCCAGGGGCTAGCGGGAGGGTAACAGATACGCAGTATTTT. Its translation is CASSPGASGRVTDTQYF. The complete variable domain, with remaining parts taken from reference TRBV9 and TRBJ2-3, reads DSGVTQTPKHLITATGQRVTLRCSPRSGDLSVYWYQQSLDQGLQFLIQYYNGEERAKGNILERFSAQQFPDLHSELNLSSLELGDSALYFCASSPGASGRVTDTQYFGPGTRLTVL.

The sample holds many counts of this clonotype. The chain is built from TRBV28 and TRBJ2-1, with TRBD1 matching 7 bases. Germline assignment: CDR1 MDHEN and CDR2 SYDVKM. V lost 1 base, J lost 8 bases, and 5 bases stayed unmatched. The CDR3 has 14 residues. CDR3 amino acids: CASSLLTGIHEQFF. CDR3 nucleotide sequence: TGTGCCAGCAGTTTATTGACAGGGATCCATGAGCAGTTCTTC.

This clonotype was counted many times. The rearrangement uses TRBV12-3 or TRBV12-4 and TRBJ2-5; D not resolved. V was clipped by 6 bases and J by 3 bases, with 14 bases between them. The CDR3 covers 14 residues. CDR3 DNA sequence: TGTGCCAGCAGACCGACGTTGGTGAAAGAGACCCAGTACTTC. Translation: CASRPTLVKETQYF.

This clonotype was counted a few times. The chain is built from TRBV10-3 and TRBJ2-1; TRBD2 matches 9 bases. Germline CDR1 is ENHRY and CDR2 is SYGVKD. This CDR3 region has 14 residues. V shed 4 bases and J 8 bases; nucleotides not matched to a gene: 6. In DNA form, the CDR3 reads TGTGCCATCAGTGCTAGCGGGACCTTCGATGAGCAGTTCTTC. This translates into CAISASGTFDEQFF.

A few counts support this clonotype. V usage is TRBV6-1 and J usage is TRBJ2-1; no clear D gene. V was pared by 6 bases and J by 7 bases, with 13 bases between. In germline, CDR1 is MNHNS, CDR2 SASEGT. The CDR3 has 13 amino acids. CDR3: CASSPGEINEQFF. The DNA for the CDR3 is TGTGCCAGCAGCCCAGGAGAAATTAATGAGCAGTTCTTC.

This chain links TRBV6-5 with TRBJ2-1, with TRBD1 identical over 7 bases. This CDR3 spans 17 amino acids. The junction had 14 bases not matched to a gene; V was cut back by 0 bases and J by 9 bases. Germline V gene data show CDR1 as MNHEY and CDR2 as SVGAGI. CDR3 nucleotide sequence: TGTGCCAGCAGTTACTCGATCGAGGGGGCTTTTTTAATTGAGCAGTTCTTC. Its translation: CASSYSIEGAFLIEQFF.

This clonotype was found a few times. The chain employs TRBV6-1 and TRBJ2-5; TRBD2 is a possible D gene (5 bases). This CDR3 spans 13 amino acids. Germline V lookup: CDR1 MNHNS, CDR2 SASEGT. Trimming left V 8 bases short and J 4 bases short, with 14 bases between. Here the CDR3 DNA reads TGTGCCAGCGAGGGTGGCAGTACAGAGACCCAGTACTTC. Protein: CASEGGSTETQYF.

The chain recombines TRBV11-3 with TRBJ2-3; 7 positions match TRBD2. Germline lookup yields CDR1 SGHNT and CDR2 YENEEA. The CDR3 loop spans 15 amino acids. Trimming cost V 1 base and J 4 bases; bases outside gene matches: 5. CDR3 protein: CASSLAGTIPDTQYF. In nucleotides, the CDR3 is TGTGCCAGCAGCTTAGCCGGGACTATACCAGATACGCAGTATTTT.

This clonotype showed up just a few times. The chain recombines TRBV12-3 or TRBV12-4 with TRBJ1-1; maybe TRBD1 (5 bases). This CDR3 spans 14 amino acids. V lost 5 bases and J lost 0, with 10 bases in between. The CDR3 sequence: CASSRRGVNTEAFF. CDR3 nucleotides: TGTGCCAGCAGTAGGAGGGGCGTGAACACTGAAGCTTTCTTT.

This clonotype has only a few counts. This rearrangement joins TRBV9 to TRBJ2-2; D remains unclear. V lost 2 bases, J lost 7 bases, and 15 bases lay in between. Germline V gene lookup returns CDR1 SGDLS and CDR2 YYNGEE. The CDR3 runs to 15 residues. CDR3 in amino acids: CASSVIGEAHGELFF. CDR3 nucleotide sequence: TGTGCCAGCAGCGTTATTGGAGAAGCTCACGGGGAGCTGTTTTTT.

The chain joins TRBV9 to TRBJ2-3; no clear D. The CDR3 totals 12 residues. Trimming removed 7 bases from V and 3 bases from J, with 9 bases in between. Germline loops: CDR1 SGDLS, CDR2 YYNGEE. CDR3 residues: CASPPPTDTQYF. In DNA, the CDR3 is TGTGCCAGCCCCCCGCCTACAGATACGCAGTATTTT. Full variable domain (missing parts from reference TRBV9 and TRBJ2-3): DSGVTQTPKHLITATGQRVTLRCSPRSGDLSVYWYQQSLDQGLQFLIQYYNGEERAKGNILERFSAQQFPDLHSELNLSSLELGDSALYFCASPPPTDTQYFGPGTRLTVL.

This clonotype was seen a few times. A junction end diverges from the germline sequence, so it may reflect a read error. V and J are TRBV20-1 and TRBJ2-7, with D possibly called TRBD1 or TRBD2 (5 bases each). Germline CDR1 is DFQATT and CDR2 is SNEGSKA (reference sequence). CDR3 length equals 11 residues. CDR3 in DNA: TGCAGTGCCAGAGAGGGGAGCGAGCAGTACTTC. Its translation is CSAREGSEQYF.

The table lists this clonotype with many counts. The rearrangement links TRBV6-1 to TRBJ2-7; 7 bases map to TRBD1. Germline CDR1 MNHNS, CDR2 SASEGT. The CDR3 totals 16 residues. V dropped 1 base and J dropped 0; count of bases not matched to a gene: 6. This chain's CDR3 is CASSEVSWTGSYEQYF. The CDR3 nucleotides are TGTGCCAGCAGTGAAGTTTCTTGGACAGGCTCCTACGAGCAGTACTTC.

This clonotype was seen at least ten times. This rearrangement joins TRBV12-3 or TRBV12-4 to TRBJ2-1; TRBD1 matches at 7 bases. The CDR3 has 15 residues. Unmatched junction bases numbered 11, after V lost 7 bases and J lost 5 bases. CDR3 residues: CASTRGGFLDNEQFF. CDR3 bases: TGTGCCAGCACCCGAGGGGGCTTCCTTGACAATGAGCAGTTCTTC.

There are many counts of this clonotype. The genes are TRBV13 and TRBJ2-7, with TRBD1 matching 12 bases. Germline V CDR1 and CDR2: PRHDT, FYEKMQ (reference sequence). The CDR3 runs 15 residues. J gave up 2 bases and V 5 bases, and 4 bases lay outside the gene matches. CDR3 DNA sequence: TGTGCCAGCAGCATCGGGACAGGGGGCCCCTACGAGCAGTACTTC. Residues: CASSIGTGGPYEQYF.

In this sample, this clonotype turned up many times. The V call is TRBV6-1, the J call TRBJ2-1; tentatively, D is TRBD2 (5 bases). Germline V gene lookup returns CDR1 MNHNS and CDR2 SASEGT. This CDR3 contains 15 residues. Trimming stripped 6 bases from V and 0 bases from J, with 12 bases between. Here the CDR3 reads CASRNRGSSYNEQFF. Here the CDR3 DNA reads TGTGCCAGCAGAAACCGAGGGAGCTCCTACAATGAGCAGTTCTTC.

CDR3 region: CAISESGGPTNTGELFF. The CDR3 DNA sequence: TGTGCCATCAGTGAGTCAGGAGGACCTACGAACACCGGGGAGCTGTTTTTT. V and J are TRBV10-3 and TRBJ2-2, with D possibly matching TRBD2 (5 bases). The germline gives CDR1 ENHRY, CDR2 SYGVKD. The CDR3 sequence is 17 residues long. V was clipped by 0 bases and J by 0 bases, with 11 bases between them.

The V call is TRBV9, the J call TRBJ2-1; 7 bases are a match to TRBD2. The ends lost 0 bases at V and 7 bases at J; junction bases unmatched: 10. CDR1 is SGDLS, CDR2 YYNGEE, per germline. This CDR3 comprises 16 residues. DNA for the CDR3: TGTGCCAGCAGCGTAGAAGCGGGAAGAAAGGGTAATGAGCAGTTCTTC. Protein sequence: CASSVEAGRKGNEQFF.